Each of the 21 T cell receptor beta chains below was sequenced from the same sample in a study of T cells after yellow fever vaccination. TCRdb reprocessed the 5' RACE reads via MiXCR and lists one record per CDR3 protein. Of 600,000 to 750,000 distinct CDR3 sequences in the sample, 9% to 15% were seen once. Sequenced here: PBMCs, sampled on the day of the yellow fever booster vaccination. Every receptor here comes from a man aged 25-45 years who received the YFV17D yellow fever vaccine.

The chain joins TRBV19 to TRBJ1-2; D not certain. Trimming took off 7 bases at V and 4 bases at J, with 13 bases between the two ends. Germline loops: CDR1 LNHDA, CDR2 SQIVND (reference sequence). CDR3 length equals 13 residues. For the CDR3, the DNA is TGTGCCAGTACCCCAGGCAGGATCTATGGCTACACCTTC. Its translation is CASTPGRIYGYTF.

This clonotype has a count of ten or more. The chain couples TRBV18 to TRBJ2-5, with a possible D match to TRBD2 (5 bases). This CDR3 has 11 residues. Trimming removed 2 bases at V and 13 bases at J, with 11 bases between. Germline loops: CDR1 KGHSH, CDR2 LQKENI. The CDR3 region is CASSPGGLVYF. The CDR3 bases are TGTGCCAGCTCACCAGGCGGGCTTGTGTACTTC. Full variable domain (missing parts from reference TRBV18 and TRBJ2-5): NAGVMQNPRHLVRRRGQEARLRCSPMKGHSHVYWYRQLPEEGLKFMVYLQKENIIDESGMPKERFSAEFPKEGPSILRIQQVVRGDSAAYFCASSPGGLVYFGPGTRLLVL.

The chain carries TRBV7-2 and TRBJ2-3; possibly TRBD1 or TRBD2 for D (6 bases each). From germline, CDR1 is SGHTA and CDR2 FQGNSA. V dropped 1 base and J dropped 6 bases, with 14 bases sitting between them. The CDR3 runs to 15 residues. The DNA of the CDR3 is TGTGCCAGCAGCTTAGTTAGCGGAGGGGGGGATACGCAGTATTTT. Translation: CASSLVSGGGDTQYF.

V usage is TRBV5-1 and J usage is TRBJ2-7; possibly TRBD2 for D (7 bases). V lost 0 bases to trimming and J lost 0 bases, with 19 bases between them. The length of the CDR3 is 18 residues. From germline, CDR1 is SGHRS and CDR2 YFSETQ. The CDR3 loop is CASSLAVAGAGFSYEQYF. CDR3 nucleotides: TGCGCCAGCAGCTTGGCGGTCGCGGGGGCCGGTTTCTCCTACGAGCAGTACTTC.

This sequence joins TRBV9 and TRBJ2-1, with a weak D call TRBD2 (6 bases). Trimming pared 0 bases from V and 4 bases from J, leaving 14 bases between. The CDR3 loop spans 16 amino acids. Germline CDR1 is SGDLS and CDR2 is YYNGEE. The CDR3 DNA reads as TGTGCCAGCAGCGTAGGGACTATCGGGAGTTACAATGAGCAGTTCTTC. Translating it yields CASSVGTIGSYNEQFF.

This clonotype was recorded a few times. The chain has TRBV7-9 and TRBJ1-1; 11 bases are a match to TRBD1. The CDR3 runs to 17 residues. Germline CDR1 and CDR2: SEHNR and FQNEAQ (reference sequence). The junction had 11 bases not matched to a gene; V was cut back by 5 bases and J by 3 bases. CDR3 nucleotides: TGTGCCAGCAGCACGGGACAGGGGGGGGAATGGCACACTGAAGCTTTCTTT. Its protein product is CASSTGQGGEWHTEAFF.

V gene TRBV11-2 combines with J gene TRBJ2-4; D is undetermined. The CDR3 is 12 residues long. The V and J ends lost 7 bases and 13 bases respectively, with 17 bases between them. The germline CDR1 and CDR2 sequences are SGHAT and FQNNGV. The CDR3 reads CASTSPPGPQYF. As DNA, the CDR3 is TGTGCCAGCACCTCCCCCCCGGGCCCACAGTACTTC.

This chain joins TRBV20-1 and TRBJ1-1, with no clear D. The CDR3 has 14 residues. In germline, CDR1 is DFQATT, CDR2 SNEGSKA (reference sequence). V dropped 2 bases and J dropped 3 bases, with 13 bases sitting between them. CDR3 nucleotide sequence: TGCAGTGCTAGAAGGGAAGGTGCGGACACTGAAGCTTTCTTT. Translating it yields CSARREGADTEAFF.

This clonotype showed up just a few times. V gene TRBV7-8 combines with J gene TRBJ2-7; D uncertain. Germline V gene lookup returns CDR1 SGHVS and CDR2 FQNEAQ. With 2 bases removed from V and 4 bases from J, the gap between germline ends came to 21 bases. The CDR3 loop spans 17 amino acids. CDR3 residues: CASSLSSFSQPIYEQYF. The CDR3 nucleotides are TGTGCCAGCAGCTTATCATCATTCTCTCAGCCGATTTACGAGCAGTACTTC.

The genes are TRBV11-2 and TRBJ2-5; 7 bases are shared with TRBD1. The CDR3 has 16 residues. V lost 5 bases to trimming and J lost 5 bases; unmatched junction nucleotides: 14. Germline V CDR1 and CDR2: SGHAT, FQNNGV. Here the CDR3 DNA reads TGTGCCAGCAGCCCAAACCGACAGGGAAATTTCGAGACCCAGTACTTC. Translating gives CASSPNRQGNFETQYF.

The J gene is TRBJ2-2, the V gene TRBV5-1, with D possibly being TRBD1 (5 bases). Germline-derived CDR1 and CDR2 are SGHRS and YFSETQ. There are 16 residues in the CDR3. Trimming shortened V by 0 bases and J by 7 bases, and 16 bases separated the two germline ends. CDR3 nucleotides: TGCGCCAGCAGCTTGGCCTGGCAGGGCCTAGGCGGGGAGCTGTTTTTT. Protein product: CASSLAWQGLGGELFF.

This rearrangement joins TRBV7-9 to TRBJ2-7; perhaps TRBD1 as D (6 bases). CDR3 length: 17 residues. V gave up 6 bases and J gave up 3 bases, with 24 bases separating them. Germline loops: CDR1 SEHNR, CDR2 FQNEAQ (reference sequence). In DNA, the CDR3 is TGTGCCAGCAGTTCACACCAACTACAGGGTTCCAACTACGAGCAGTACTTC. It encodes CASSSHQLQGSNYEQYF. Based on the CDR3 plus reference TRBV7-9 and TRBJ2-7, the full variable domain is DTGVSQNPRHKITKRGQNVTFRCDPISEHNRLYWYRQTLGQGPEFLTYFQNEAQLEKSRLLSDRFSAERPKGSFSTLEIQRTEQGDSAMYLCASSSHQLQGSNYEQYFGPGTRLTVT.

For the CDR3, the DNA is TGTGCCAGCAGCCCCCGAACTAGAGGTGAGCAGTTCTTC. It translates to CASSPRTRGEQFF. The rearrangement joins TRBV14 to TRBJ2-1; the D gene is possibly TRBD2 (5 bases). Trimming removed 4 bases at V and 9 bases at J, with 13 bases between. The length of the CDR3 is 13 residues. Germline CDR1 reads SGHDN; CDR2 reads FVKESK.

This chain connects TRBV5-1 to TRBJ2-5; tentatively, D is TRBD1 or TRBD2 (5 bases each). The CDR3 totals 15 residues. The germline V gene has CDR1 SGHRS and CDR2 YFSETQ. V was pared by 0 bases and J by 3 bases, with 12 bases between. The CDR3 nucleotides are TGCGCCAGCAGCTTGGCGGGGCGGACGGAAGAGACCCAGTACTTC. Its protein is CASSLAGRTEETQYF.

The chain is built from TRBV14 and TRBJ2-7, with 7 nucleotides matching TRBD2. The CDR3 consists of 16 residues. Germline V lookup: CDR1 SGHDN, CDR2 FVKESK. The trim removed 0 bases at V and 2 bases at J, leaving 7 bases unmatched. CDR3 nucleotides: TGTGCCAGCAGCCAAGATACGGGGGGATACACCTACGAGCAGTACTTC. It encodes CASSQDTGGYTYEQYF.

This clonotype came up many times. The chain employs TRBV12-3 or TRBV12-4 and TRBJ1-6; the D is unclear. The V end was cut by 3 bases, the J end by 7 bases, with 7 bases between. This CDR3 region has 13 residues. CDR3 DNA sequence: TGTGCCAGCAGTTTGGCTCCGAATTCACCCCTCCACTTT. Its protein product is CASSLAPNSPLHF.

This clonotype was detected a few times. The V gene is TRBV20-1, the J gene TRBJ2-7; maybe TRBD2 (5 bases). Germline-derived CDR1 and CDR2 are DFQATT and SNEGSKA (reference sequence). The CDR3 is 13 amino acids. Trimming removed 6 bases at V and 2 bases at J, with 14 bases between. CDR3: CSALLEGPYEQYF. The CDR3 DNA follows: TGCAGTGCGCTACTAGAAGGCCCCTACGAGCAGTACTTC.

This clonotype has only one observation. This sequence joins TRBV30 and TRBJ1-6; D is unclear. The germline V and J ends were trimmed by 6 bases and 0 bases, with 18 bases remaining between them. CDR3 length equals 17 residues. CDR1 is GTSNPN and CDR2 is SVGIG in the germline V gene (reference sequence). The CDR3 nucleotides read TGTGCCTGCCTTAGGACCGGCACGTCCTCCTATAATTCACCCCTCCACTTT. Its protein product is CACLRTGTSSYNSPLHF.

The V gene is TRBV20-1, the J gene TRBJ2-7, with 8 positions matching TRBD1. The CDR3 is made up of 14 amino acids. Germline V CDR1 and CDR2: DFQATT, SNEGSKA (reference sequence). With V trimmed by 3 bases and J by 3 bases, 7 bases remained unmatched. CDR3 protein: CSARGSGTGYEQYF. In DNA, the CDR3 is TGCAGTGCTAGGGGGTCCGGGACAGGCTACGAGCAGTACTTC.

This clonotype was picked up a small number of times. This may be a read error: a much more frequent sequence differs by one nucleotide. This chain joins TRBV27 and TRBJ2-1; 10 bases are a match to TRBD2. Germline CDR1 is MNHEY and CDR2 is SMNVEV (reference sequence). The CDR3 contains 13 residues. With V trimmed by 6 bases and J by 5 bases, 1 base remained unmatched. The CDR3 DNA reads TGTGCCAGCAGACTAGCGGGACACAATGAGCAGTTCTTC. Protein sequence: CASRLAGHNEQFF.

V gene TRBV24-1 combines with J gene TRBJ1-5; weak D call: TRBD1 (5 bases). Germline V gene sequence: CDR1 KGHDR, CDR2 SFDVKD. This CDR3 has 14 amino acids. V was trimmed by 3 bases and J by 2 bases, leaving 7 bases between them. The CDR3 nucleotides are TGTGCCACCAGTGATCCGACAGGCAATCAGCCCCAGCATTTT. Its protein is CATSDPTGNQPQHF.